The rows below give T cell receptor beta chains drawn from one sample of a study of tumor-infiltrating lymphocytes in primary liver carcinoma. TCRdb redid the calling of the multiplex PCR reads with MiXCR, one entry per CDR3 protein. Of more than 50,000 distinct CDR3 sequences listed, about 70% are singletons. The material sequenced was liver tumor tissue from sampling region 2. The receptors were sampled from a man aged 40-49 years with primary liver carcinoma and hepatitis B virus infection. Both conserved end residues are part of each CDR3. The D gene is left open where the match is weak. Only part of the rows carry a size: once, few, many, or a class if the clone is expanded.

D: NA; length: 15; V: TRBV11-2; size: NA; J: TRBJ2-5; DNA: TGTGCAAGCAGCTTAGGATTGGGGGGACGGGATACCCTGTACTTC; CDR3: CASSLGLGGRDTLYF
D: NA; length: 14; V: TRBV11-2; size: NA; J: TRBJ2-2; DNA: TGTGCCAGCAGCCTCCGACCCGGGACCGGGGAGCTGTTTTTT; CDR3: CASSLRPGTGELFF
D: NA; length: 16; V: TRBV27; size: NA; J: TRBJ2-1; DNA: TGTGCCAGCAGTTTAATAGGGTGGCAGGGGATTAATGAGCAGTTCTTC; CDR3: CASSLIGWQGINEQFF
D: TRBD2; length: 20; V: TRBV10-3; size: NA; J: TRBJ2-5; DNA: TGTGCCATCAGTGATCCGGATGGCGCTAGCGGGATGGCCCAGGAAGAGACCCAGTACTTC; CDR3: CAISDPDGASGMAQEETQYF
D: NA; length: 16; V: TRBV11-2; size: NA; J: TRBJ2-5; DNA: TGTGCTAACAGATCCCGGGACTCGGCCCACCAAGAGATCCAATACTTC; CDR3: CANRSRDSAHQEIQYF
D: TRBD1; length: 14; V: TRBV29-1; size: NA; J: TRBJ2-3; DNA: TGCAGCGTTCAGACAGGGCCGGGCACCGATACGCAGTGTTTT; CDR3: CSVQTGPGTDTQCF
D: NA; length: 15; V: TRBV6-1; size: NA; J: TRBJ1-2; DNA: TGTGCCAGCAGTGAATACGGGGGTTCTGGCTATGACTACACCTTC; CDR3: CASSEYGGSGYDYTF
D: NA; length: 16; V: TRBV6-5; size: NA; J: TRBJ2-1; DNA: TGTGCCAGCAGTCCAGCTAGTGGGAGAAATGACAATGAGCAGTTCTTC; CDR3: CASSPASGRNDNEQFF
D: TRBD2; length: 14; V: TRBV6-2/TRBV6-3; size: NA; J: TRBJ2-7; DNA: TGTGCCAGCAGTTACTCGCGGGAGTCCTACGAGAAGTGCTTC; CDR3: CASSYSRESYEKCF
D: NA; length: 14; V: TRBV12-3/TRBV12-4; size: NA; J: TRBJ2-3; DNA: TGTGGCAGCAGTCAGGGTTTGTCCACGGATACGCAGTATTTT; CDR3: CGSSQGLSTDTQYF
D: TRBD2; length: 15; V: TRBV12-3/TRBV12-4; size: many; J: TRBJ2-1; DNA: TGTGCCAGCAGTTTATTAACAGCGGGAGACGGCGAGCAGTTCTTC; CDR3: CASSLLTAGDGEQFF
D: NA; length: 15; V: TRBV11-3; size: once; J: TRBJ2-3; DNA: TGTGCCAGCTGCATAAAAGCCCGTCCCACAGATACGCAGTATTTT; CDR3: CASCIKARPTDTQYF
D: NA; length: 13; V: TRBV11-3; size: NA; J: TRBJ2-3; DNA: TGTGCCAGCAGCATGGGTGAGGCAGATACTCAGTATTTT; CDR3: CASSMGEADTQYF
D: NA; length: 15; V: TRBV12-3/TRBV12-4; size: NA; J: TRBJ2-5; DNA: TGTGCCAGCAGTCTGCGGCAGGGAGGAGGAGAGACCCAGTACTTC; CDR3: CASSLRQGGGETQYF
D: NA; length: 12; V: TRBV7-9; size: NA; J: TRBJ2-1; DNA: TGTACCGGCAGCACTACTAGCAATGAGCAGTTCTTC; CDR3: CTGSTTSNEQFF
D: NA; length: 14; V: TRBV27; size: NA; J: TRBJ1-5; DNA: TGTGCCAGCAGTTTTGGAGGGGGGGACCAGCCCCAGCATTTT; CDR3: CASSFGGGDQPQHF
D: NA; length: 16; V: TRBV4-1; size: NA; J: TRBJ2-1; DNA: TGCGACAGCAGCCAAGGTCCCCGGGAAGGCCGAGGTGAGCAGTTCTTC; CDR3: CDSSQGPREGRGEQFF
D: NA; length: 14; V: TRBV20-1; size: few; J: TRBJ2-1; DNA: TGCAGTGCTCTTCTTCCGCTAGGACACAATGAGCAGTTCTTC; CDR3: CSALLPLGHNEQFF
D: NA; length: 14; V: TRBV5-5; size: NA; J: TRBJ1-2; DNA: TGTGCCAGCAGCCCTGGGACATGGACTTATGGCTACACCTTC; CDR3: CASSPGTWTYGYTF
D: NA; length: 12; V: TRBV7-8; size: NA; J: TRBJ1-4; DNA: TGTGCCAGCAGTCCTTACGCTGAAAAACTGTTTTTT; CDR3: CASSPYAEKLFF
D: NA; length: 13; V: TRBV10-3; size: NA; J: TRBJ2-3; DNA: TGTACCATCAGTGAAGACGCCTCAGATACTCAGTATTTT; CDR3: CTISEDASDTQYF
D: NA; length: 12; V: TRBV6-1; size: NA; J: TRBJ2-7; DNA: TGTGCCAACAGTGAAGTGCCCTACGAGCAGAACTTC; CDR3: CANSEVPYEQNF
D: TRBD2; length: 14; V: TRBV6-5; size: many; J: TRBJ2-7; DNA: TGTGCCAGCAGACTCGGGGGGGATGGTTACGAGCAGTACTTC; CDR3: CASRLGGDGYEQYF
D: TRBD2; length: 15; V: TRBV6-5; size: NA; J: TRBJ2-7; DNA: TGTGCCAGCAGTTACCCTAGCGGGGAACCCTACTATCAGTACTTC; CDR3: CASSYPSGEPYYQYF
D: NA; length: 16; V: TRBV7-8; size: NA; J: TRBJ1-4; DNA: TGTGCCAGCAGGTTATTCCGGGATTGGCAAAATGAAAAACTGTTTTTT; CDR3: CASRLFRDWQNEKLFF
D: NA; length: 14; V: TRBV6-2/TRBV6-3; size: NA; J: TRBJ2-1; DNA: TGTGCTAGCGGTACCGGGACCTCCTACAATGAGCAGTTCTTC; CDR3: CASGTGTSYNEQFF
D: NA; length: 13; V: TRBV10-2; size: many; J: TRBJ1-5; DNA: TGCGCCAGCGGGACAAACCCAAGTCAGCCCCAGCATTTT; CDR3: CASGTNPSQPQHF
D: TRBD1; length: 13; V: TRBV5-5; size: many; J: TRBJ2-3; DNA: TGTGCCAGCAGCATACCGGACAGGGGAACGCAGTATTTT; CDR3: CASSIPDRGTQYF
D: TRBD2; length: 17; V: TRBV11-1; size: NA; J: TRBJ2-7; DNA: TGTGCCAGCAGCATGGGACTAGAGGGAGAAGTTGACAATGAGCAGTACTTC; CDR3: CASSMGLEGEVDNEQYF
D: TRBD2; length: 15; V: TRBV5-4; size: many; J: TRBJ2-1; DNA: TGTGCCAGCAGCTCTGGGACTAGCGGGAATCCCGAGCAGTTCTTC; CDR3: CASSSGTSGNPEQFF
D: NA; length: 15; V: TRBV4-2; size: NA; J: TRBJ2-7; DNA: TGTGCCAGCACCCAAGGTGGCAGGGGTGTCTACGAGCAGTACTTC; CDR3: CASTQGGRGVYEQYF
D: NA; length: 14; V: TRBV6-5; size: NA; J: TRBJ2-7; DNA: TGTGCCAGCACCCCTGAGGCAGGGGCCTACGAGCAGTACTTC; CDR3: CASTPEAGAYEQYF
D: TRBD2; length: 18; V: TRBV11-2; size: NA; J: TRBJ2-7; DNA: TGTGCCTGCAGCTTATCAGTTAGACTAGCGGGAGGGGGGTACGAGCAGTACTTC; CDR3: CACSLSVRLAGGGYEQYF
D: NA; length: 12; V: TRBV29-1; size: NA; J: TRBJ2-3; DNA: TGCAGCGTAGACGGGGCTGGAGATACGCAGTATTTT; CDR3: CSVDGAGDTQYF
D: NA; length: 13; V: TRBV4-1; size: NA; J: TRBJ1-1; DNA: TGCGCCAACAGCCAAGATGGCGTGATTCAAACTTTCTTT; CDR3: CANSQDGVIQTFF
D: TRBD2; length: 19; V: TRBV6-5; size: NA; J: TRBJ2-4; DNA: TGCGCCAGCAGTTCCCTACCGACTAGCGGAGGGGGAACCAAAAACATTCAGTACTTC; CDR3: CASSSLPTSGGGTKNIQYF
D: NA; length: 13; V: TRBV4-1; size: NA; J: TRBJ1-1; DNA: TGCGCTAGCAGCTTCAGGGAGAACACTGAAGCTTTCTTT; CDR3: CASSFRENTEAFF
D: NA; length: 15; V: TRBV24-1; size: NA; J: TRBJ2-5; DNA: TGTGCCGCCAGCGAAGGGGCTAACCTTCGAGAGACCCATTACTTC; CDR3: CAASEGANLRETHYF
D: NA; length: 17; V: TRBV12-3/TRBV12-4; size: NA; J: TRBJ2-3; DNA: TGTGCCAGCAGTTTTACAAGGGGCACGCTTAGCGCAGATACGCAGTATTTT; CDR3: CASSFTRGTLSADTQYF
D: NA; length: 13; V: TRBV29-1; size: NA; J: TRBJ2-5; DNA: TGCATCGTTGGGGGACGTAACAAAGAGACCCAGTACTTC; CDR3: CIVGGRNKETQYF
D: TRBD1; length: 12; V: TRBV6-2/TRBV6-3; size: NA; J: TRBJ2-7; DNA: TGTACCAGCAAAGACAGGGGCTACAAGCACTACTTC; CDR3: CTSKDRGYKHYF
D: TRBD2; length: 14; V: TRBV7-9; size: NA; J: TRBJ2-5; DNA: TGTGCCAGCAGCTCCTGGACTAGCGGGGTAACCCAGTACTTC; CDR3: CASSSWTSGVTQYF
D: NA; length: 12; V: TRBV4-1; size: NA; J: TRBJ1-1; DNA: TGCGCCAGCAGCCCTTCCGAGAGTGAAGTTTTCTTT; CDR3: CASSPSESEVFF
D: NA; length: 12; V: TRBV10-3; size: NA; J: TRBJ2-5; DNA: TGTGCCATAAGCACAGGTCAAGAGATCCAGTACTTC; CDR3: CAISTGQEIQYF
D: NA; length: 19; V: TRBV24-1; size: NA; J: TRBJ2-3; DNA: TGTGCCACCAGTGATTTGTCAGACCGCGACAGTGCTAGCACGGTTACGCAGTATTTT; CDR3: CATSDLSDRDSASTVTQYF
D: TRBD1; length: 15; V: TRBV5-4; size: NA; J: TRBJ2-5; DNA: TGTGTCAGCAGCAGCATGACAGGGTTTGGCGAGACCCAGTACTTC; CDR3: CVSSSMTGFGETQYF
D: TRBD1; length: 18; V: TRBV4-2; size: NA; J: TRBJ1-1; DNA: TGTGCCAGCAGCACTCGCCGGGACAGGGGAATTTTCAGCATTGAAGCTTTCTTT; CDR3: CASSTRRDRGIFSIEAFF
D: NA; length: 13; V: TRBV5-1; size: NA; J: TRBJ1-1; DNA: TGCGCCAGCAGCTCTGGGGCTAACACTGGAGCTTTCTTT; CDR3: CASSSGANTGAFF
D: NA; length: 13; V: TRBV29-1; size: many; J: TRBJ1-1; DNA: TGCAGCGTTCGACAGGCCCTGAACACTGAAGCTTTCTTT; CDR3: CSVRQALNTEAFF
D: TRBD2; length: 13; V: TRBV29-1; size: NA; J: TRBJ2-5; DNA: TGCGGCGTTGGTGGGAGGGCTGCTGAGACCCAATACTTC; CDR3: CGVGGRAAETQYF
D: TRBD2; length: 15; V: TRBV10-3; size: NA; J: TRBJ2-1; DNA: TGTGCCATCAGCGGGGTCCTGGGACTAGTCGGTGGGCAGTTCTTC; CDR3: CAISGVLGLVGGQFF
D: NA; length: 15; V: TRBV6-1; size: NA; J: TRBJ1-1; DNA: TGTGCCAGCAGTGAAGGGGCAGGAGCCAACACTGGAGTTTTCTTT; CDR3: CASSEGAGANTGVFF
D: NA; length: 15; V: TRBV4-1; size: NA; J: TRBJ1-1; DNA: TGCGCCAGTAGCCAAGACCTTAATATGAACACTGAAGCTTTCTTT; CDR3: CASSQDLNMNTEAFF